The 13 T cell receptor beta chains below were found in one sample sequenced in a study of control samples from healthy donors and cancer patients. Profiled with immunoSEQ multiplex PCR; TCRdb holds only in-frame clones, not every one. The sample contains about 180,000 clones, 90% of which appear only once. The sample taken for sequencing was blood. The receptors shown here come from a woman between 50 and 59 years old in good health.

The chain couples TRBV6-5 to TRBJ1-1; 11 bases are shared with TRBD1. Trimming took 6 bases from V and 4 from J; bases not matched to a gene: 7. Looked up from germline, CDR1 is MNHEY and CDR2 is SVGAGI. This CDR3 spans 15 amino acids. CDR3 in amino acids: CASSRTGGWGTEAFF. The CDR3 region has the DNA TGTGCCAGCAGCAGGACAGGGGGCTGGGGCACTGAAGCTTTCTTT.

The CDR3 sequence is CSMRTGTNTGELFF. For the CDR3, the DNA is TGTTCCATGAGGACAGGCACGAACACCGGGGAGCTGTTTTTT. V is TRBV30 and J is TRBJ2-2; 7 positions agree with TRBD1. The CDR3 is made up of 14 amino acids. Germline V gene lookup returns CDR1 GTSNPN and CDR2 SVGIG (reference sequence).

This rearrangement joins TRBV30 to TRBJ1-2; 11 bases match TRBD1. The germline CDR1 and CDR2 sequences are GTSNPN and SVGIG (reference sequence). The CDR3 totals 16 residues. V shed 1 base and J 1 base; nucleotides not matched to a gene: 5. As DNA, the CDR3 is TGTGCCTGGAGTGGGGGACAGGGGGGATTTAACTATGGCTACACCTTC. It specifies CAWSGGQGGFNYGYTF.

This clone appeared a few times. The chain joins TRBV24-1 to TRBJ1-5, with D maybe TRBD1 (5 bases). CDR3 length: 16 residues. V lost 4 bases and J 7 bases, leaving 19 bases between the germline ends. Germline lookup yields CDR1 KGHDR and CDR2 SFDVKD. The CDR3 region is CATSDARETVIQPQHF. CDR3 nucleotides: TGTGCCACCAGTGACGCCAGGGAGACTGTTATACAGCCCCAGCATTTT.

This chain links TRBV30 with TRBJ2-5, with D possibly called TRBD1 or TRBD2 (6 bases each). The germline V and J ends were trimmed by 6 bases and 5 bases, with 19 bases remaining between them. Germline V gives CDR1 GTSNPN, CDR2 SVGIG (reference sequence). The CDR3 spans 14 residues. The CDR3 reads CACVGGPSWETQYF. Here the CDR3 DNA reads TGTGCCTGCGTCGGGGGCCCATCCTGGGAGACCCAGTACTTC.

This chain uses TRBV5-1 with TRBJ1-4; perhaps TRBD1 as D (6 bases). The V gene lost 1 base and the J gene lost 8 bases, with 15 bases spanning the gap. Germline CDR1 and CDR2: SGHRS and YFSETQ. This CDR3 spans 15 amino acids. CDR3 residues: CASSLTGTQIEKLFF. CDR3 in DNA: TGCGCCAGCAGCTTGACCGGGACACAGATCGAAAAACTGTTTTTT.

This clone has a single count. J is TRBJ1-4 and V is TRBV3-1 (or the pseudogene TRBV3-2), with 8 positions matching TRBD1. The CDR3 consists of 14 residues. The germline gives CDR1 LGHDT, CDR2 YNNKEL (reference sequence). Germline trimming cut 2 bases from V and 7 bases from J; bases unmatched to any gene: 3. CDR3 residues: CASSQQGAGEKLFF. In DNA form, the CDR3 reads TGTGCCAGCAGCCAACAGGGGGCGGGTGAAAAACTGTTTTTT.

This chain connects TRBV27 to TRBJ1-4; D might be TRBD1 (5 bases). V gave up 6 bases and J gave up 5 bases, with 13 bases separating them. The CDR3 spans 14 residues. From germline, CDR1 is MNHEY and CDR2 SMNVEV (reference sequence). CDR3 sequence (DNA): TGTGCCAGCAGCTCCGGAAGGGGAAATGAAAAACTGTTTTTT. Amino acid sequence: CASSSGRGNEKLFF.

This clone was counted a single time. This chain connects TRBV6-2 or TRBV6-3 to TRBJ2-7, with a tentative D call TRBD2 (5 bases). Germline V gene lookup returns CDR1 MNHEY and CDR2 SVGEGT. This CDR3 is built from 14 residues. The V end was cut by 4 bases, the J end by 4 bases, with 14 bases between. As DNA, the CDR3 is TGTGCCAGCAGTTGGCGCGGGTTCGGGTACGAGCAGTACTTC. This translates into CASSWRGFGYEQYF.

This clone appeared a single time. The chain uses TRBV7-9 and TRBJ1-1, with 10 bases identical to TRBD1. From germline, CDR1 is SEHNR and CDR2 FQNEAQ (reference sequence). The CDR3 totals 14 residues. Trimming at V came to 4 bases and at J to 4 bases, leaving 3 bases not matched to a gene. The CDR3 spells CASSSGQGSTEAFF. Here the CDR3 DNA reads TGTGCCAGCAGCTCGGGACAGGGGAGCACTGAAGCTTTCTTT.

The CDR3 spells CASSLPTRNYGYTF. CDR3 nucleotides: TGTGCCAGCAGCTTGCCCACGCGTAACTATGGCTACACCTTC. The chain has TRBV5-6 and TRBJ1-2; D is undetermined. V shed 1 base and J shed 1 base, with 8 bases lying between them. Germline CDR1 reads SGHDT; CDR2 reads YYEEEE. The CDR3 runs to 14 residues.

The rearrangement links TRBV7-9 to TRBJ2-5; D perhaps matches TRBD1 (6 bases). Germline CDR1 reads SEHNR; CDR2 reads FQNEAQ (reference sequence). The ends were cut back, 4 bases at V and 5 bases at J, with 20 bases in the middle. CDR3 size: 16 residues. In DNA form, the CDR3 reads TGTGCCAGCAGCTCTCTGGACAGACTTAACCTGGAGACCCAGTACTTC. This translates into CASSSLDRLNLETQYF.

The chain links TRBV28 to TRBJ1-3; 8 nucleotides align to TRBD1. After removal of 6 bases from V and 2 bases from J, the junction contained 9 bases not matched to a gene. This CDR3 comprises 16 residues. The germline V gene has CDR1 MDHEN and CDR2 SYDVKM. CDR3 loop: CASSLYAGGTGNTIYF. The CDR3 nucleotides are TGTGCCAGCAGCCTTTATGCAGGGGGCACTGGAAACACCATATATTTT. Looking up the rest from reference TRBV28 and TRBJ1-3 gives the full variable domain: DVKVTQSSRYLVKRTGEKVFLECVQDMDHENMFWYRQDPGLGLRLIYFSYDVKMKEKGDIPEGYSVSREKKERFSLILESASTNQTSMYLCASSLYAGGTGNTIYFGEGSWLTVV.